In this sample, the clone carrying this TCR beta chain turned up many times. These data originate in a study of regulatory T cells in long-lasting Graves disease. In building TCR beta libraries, iRepertoire HTBI primers were used together with Arm-PCR of CDR3 regions. TCRdb passed the multiplex PCR reads through MiXCR, listing each CDR3 protein once. The table lists roughly 470,000 distinct CDR3 sequences, 20% of them singletons. The CDR3 length is 14 residues. The germline V gene encodes CDR1 DFQATT and CDR2 SNEGSKA (reference sequence). With 3 bases removed from V and 7 bases from J, the gap between germline ends came to 15 bases. Time point of the sample: persistent/refractory GD, antithyroid drugs over 5 years with positive TRAb. PBMC RNA served as the TCR library source.

The TCR comes from a female donor with Graves disease. The rearrangement uses TRBV20-1 and TRBJ1-4, with a tentative D call TRBD1 (5 bases). Specimen: peripheral blood mononuclear cells (PBMCs), collected when the disease was refractory, from a patient treated with antithyroid drugs. This CDR3 reads CSARRSGRGEKLFF. The CDR3 DNA reads TGCAGTGCTAGGCGTTCGGGTAGGGGTGAAAAACTGTTTTTT.